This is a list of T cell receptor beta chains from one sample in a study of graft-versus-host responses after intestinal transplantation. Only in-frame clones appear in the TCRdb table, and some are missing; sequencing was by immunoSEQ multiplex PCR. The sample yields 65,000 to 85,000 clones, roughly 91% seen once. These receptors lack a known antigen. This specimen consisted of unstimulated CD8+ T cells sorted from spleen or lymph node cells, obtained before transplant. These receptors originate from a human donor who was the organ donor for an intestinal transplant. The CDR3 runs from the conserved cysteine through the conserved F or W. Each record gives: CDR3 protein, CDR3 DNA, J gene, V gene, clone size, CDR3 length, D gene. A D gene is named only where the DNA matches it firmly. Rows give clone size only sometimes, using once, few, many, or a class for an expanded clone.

CDR3 protein: CASSLHGQGGEKLFF; CDR3 DNA: TGTGCCAGCAGCTTACACGGACAGGGGGGCGAAAAACTGTTTTTT; J gene: TRBJ1-4; V gene: TRBV11-2; clone size: once; CDR3 length: 15; D gene: TRBD1
CDR3 protein: CASSGTSGGFYEQYF; CDR3 DNA: TGTGCCAGCAGTGGGACTAGCGGGGGGTTCTACGAGCAGTACTTC; J gene: TRBJ2-7; V gene: TRBV6-1; clone size: few; CDR3 length: 15; D gene: TRBD2
CDR3 protein: CASSPFNVQGSHNYEQYF; CDR3 DNA: TGCGCCAGTAGCCCTTTTAACGTACAGGGATCTCATAACTACGAGCAGTACTTC; J gene: TRBJ2-7; V gene: TRBV5-1; clone size: NA; CDR3 length: 18; D gene: NA
CDR3 protein: CASSLTSGSTDTQYF; CDR3 DNA: TGTGCCAGCAGCTTAACTAGCGGAAGCACAGATACGCAGTATTTT; J gene: TRBJ2-3; V gene: TRBV7-7; clone size: few; CDR3 length: 15; D gene: TRBD2
CDR3 protein: CASSIDGASYEQYF; CDR3 DNA: TGTGCCAGTAGTATAGACGGGGCGTCCTACGAGCAGTACTTC; J gene: TRBJ2-7; V gene: TRBV19; clone size: NA; CDR3 length: 14; D gene: NA
CDR3 protein: CASREGRGSYNEQFF; CDR3 DNA: TGTGCCAGCAGGGAAGGGAGAGGATCCTACAATGAGCAGTTCTTC; J gene: TRBJ2-1; V gene: TRBV28; clone size: NA; CDR3 length: 15; D gene: NA
CDR3 protein: CASSTYRVPVSGANVLTF; CDR3 DNA: TGTGCCAGCAGCACCTACAGGGTCCCCGTCTCTGGGGCCAACGTCCTGACTTTC; J gene: TRBJ2-6; V gene: TRBV9; clone size: NA; CDR3 length: 18; D gene: NA
CDR3 protein: CASSQDPPLAGGRFSDTQYF; CDR3 DNA: TGCGCCAGCAGCCAAGATCCCCCCCTAGCGGGGGGGCGGTTTTCGGATACGCAGTATTTT; J gene: TRBJ2-3; V gene: TRBV4-1; clone size: NA; CDR3 length: 20; D gene: TRBD2
CDR3 protein: CASSDAENYEQYF; CDR3 DNA: TGTGCCAGCAGTGACGCAGAAAACTACGAGCAGTACTTC; J gene: TRBJ2-7; V gene: TRBV28; clone size: NA; CDR3 length: 13; D gene: NA
CDR3 protein: CASSQFRTAIQYF; CDR3 DNA: TGTGCCAGCAGTCAATTTCGGACAGCCATTCAGTACTTC; J gene: TRBJ2-4; V gene: TRBV28; clone size: once; CDR3 length: 13; D gene: NA
CDR3 protein: CASSPGPEAFF; CDR3 DNA: TGTGCCAGTAGCCCGGGGCCAGAAGCTTTCTTT; J gene: TRBJ1-1; V gene: TRBV19; clone size: NA; CDR3 length: 11; D gene: NA
CDR3 protein: CASSLGFGTEAFF; CDR3 DNA: TGTGCCAGCAGCTTGGGGTTTGGCACTGAAGCTTTCTTT; J gene: TRBJ1-1; V gene: TRBV5-6; clone size: NA; CDR3 length: 13; D gene: NA
CDR3 protein: CASSLRERQYF; CDR3 DNA: TGTGCCAGCAGCTTGAGAGAGAGGCAGTATTTT; J gene: TRBJ2-3; V gene: TRBV5-6; clone size: NA; CDR3 length: 11; D gene: NA
CDR3 protein: CASSQAAADSPLHF; CDR3 DNA: TGCGCCAGCAGCCAAGCGGCCGCAGATTCACCCCTCCACTTT; J gene: TRBJ1-6; V gene: TRBV4-1; clone size: few; CDR3 length: 14; D gene: NA
CDR3 protein: CASSLSGLRGDYEQYF; CDR3 DNA: TGTGCCAGCAGTTTATCGGGGCTACGGGGGGACTACGAGCAGTACTTC; J gene: TRBJ2-7; V gene: TRBV27; clone size: NA; CDR3 length: 16; D gene: TRBD2
CDR3 protein: CASTQESRLYNEQFF; CDR3 DNA: TGTGCCAGCACCCAAGAAAGCAGATTATACAATGAGCAGTTCTTC; J gene: TRBJ2-1; V gene: TRBV13; clone size: few; CDR3 length: 15; D gene: NA
CDR3 protein: CASSLRGSNEQFF; CDR3 DNA: TGTGCCAGCAGCCTAAGAGGTTCCAATGAGCAGTTCTTC; J gene: TRBJ2-1; V gene: TRBV11-3; clone size: NA; CDR3 length: 13; D gene: NA
CDR3 protein: CASSPNRGLNTDTQYF; CDR3 DNA: TGTGCCAGCAGCCCAAACAGGGGGCTGAACACAGATACGCAGTATTTT; J gene: TRBJ2-3; V gene: TRBV7-9; clone size: NA; CDR3 length: 16; D gene: TRBD1
CDR3 protein: CASSIPGQVIPIDGYTF; CDR3 DNA: TGTGCCAGCAGCATCCCGGGACAGGTCATACCAATCGATGGCTACACCTTC; J gene: TRBJ1-2; V gene: TRBV5-8; clone size: NA; CDR3 length: 17; D gene: TRBD1
CDR3 protein: CASSDTPQGPFYGYTF; CDR3 DNA: TGTGCCAGCAGTGACACTCCACAGGGTCCTTTCTATGGCTACACCTTC; J gene: TRBJ1-2; V gene: TRBV6-4; clone size: large; CDR3 length: 16; D gene: NA
CDR3 protein: CATCDGASGYNEQFF; CDR3 DNA: TGTGCCACCTGCGATGGGGCTAGCGGATACAATGAGCAGTTCTTC; J gene: TRBJ2-1; V gene: TRBV27; clone size: NA; CDR3 length: 15; D gene: TRBD2
CDR3 protein: CASSVEDGAEGTLLTDTQYF; CDR3 DNA: TGTGCCAGCAGCGTAGAGGATGGGGCTGAGGGGACCCTCCTCACAGATACGCAGTATTTT; J gene: TRBJ2-3; V gene: TRBV9; clone size: once; CDR3 length: 20; D gene: NA
CDR3 protein: CASSPHPGGPYEQYF; CDR3 DNA: TGTGCCAGCAGCCCTCACCCCGGGGGCCCCTACGAGCAGTACTTC; J gene: TRBJ2-7; V gene: TRBV7-2; clone size: once; CDR3 length: 15; D gene: NA
CDR3 protein: CASSPGGDYEQYF; CDR3 DNA: TGTGCCAGCAGCCCAGGGGGTGACTACGAGCAGTACTTC; J gene: TRBJ2-7; V gene: TRBV5-8; clone size: NA; CDR3 length: 13; D gene: TRBD1
CDR3 protein: CASSSLPVHNSPLHF; CDR3 DNA: TGTGCCAGCAGTTCCCTTCCGGTCCATAATTCACCCCTCCACTTT; J gene: TRBJ1-6; V gene: TRBV27; clone size: NA; CDR3 length: 15; D gene: NA
CDR3 protein: CASSKGGYGTDTQYF; CDR3 DNA: TGTGCCAGCAGCAAAGGGGGGTATGGCACAGATACGCAGTATTTT; J gene: TRBJ2-3; V gene: TRBV21-1; clone size: NA; CDR3 length: 15; D gene: NA
CDR3 protein: CATHTGSEQYF; CDR3 DNA: TGTGCCACGCATACAGGTAGCGAGCAGTACTTC; J gene: TRBJ2-7; V gene: TRBV10-3; clone size: few; CDR3 length: 11; D gene: NA
CDR3 protein: CASFGLTNYEQYF; CDR3 DNA: TGTGCCAGCTTCGGATTGACGAACTACGAGCAGTACTTC; J gene: TRBJ2-7; V gene: TRBV7-9; clone size: NA; CDR3 length: 13; D gene: NA
CDR3 protein: CASSGTESSPLHF; CDR3 DNA: TGTGCCAGCTCCGGGACAGAAAGTTCACCCCTCCACTTT; J gene: TRBJ1-6; V gene: TRBV5-4; clone size: NA; CDR3 length: 13; D gene: TRBD1
CDR3 protein: CASSLAVRGHQPQHF; CDR3 DNA: TGTGCCAGCAGCTTGGCGGTGAGGGGGCATCAGCCCCAGCATTTT; J gene: TRBJ1-5; V gene: TRBV5-5; clone size: NA; CDR3 length: 15; D gene: TRBD1
CDR3 protein: CASSAGINTEAFF; CDR3 DNA: TGTGCCAGCAGCGCGGGCATAAACACTGAAGCTTTCTTT; J gene: TRBJ1-1; V gene: TRBV7-3; clone size: once; CDR3 length: 13; D gene: NA
CDR3 protein: CASSLGRKNIQYF; CDR3 DNA: TGTGCCAGCAGCCTGGGACGGAAAAACATTCAGTACTTC; J gene: TRBJ2-4; V gene: TRBV13; clone size: NA; CDR3 length: 13; D gene: NA
CDR3 protein: CASDRNTYEQYF; CDR3 DNA: TGTGCCAGTGATAGGAATACCTACGAGCAGTACTTC; J gene: TRBJ2-7; V gene: TRBV7-9; clone size: few; CDR3 length: 12; D gene: NA
CDR3 protein: CATSSRGDNEKLFF; CDR3 DNA: TGTGCCACCAGCAGCAGGGGGGATAATGAAAAACTGTTTTTT; J gene: TRBJ1-4; V gene: TRBV15; clone size: few; CDR3 length: 14; D gene: TRBD1
CDR3 protein: CASSQWTGYEAFF; CDR3 DNA: TGCGCCAGCAGCCAATGGACAGGGTATGAAGCTTTCTTT; J gene: TRBJ1-1; V gene: TRBV4-1; clone size: NA; CDR3 length: 13; D gene: TRBD1
CDR3 protein: CASSLGGQGVRRNTEAFF; CDR3 DNA: TGTGCCAGCAGCTTAGGCGGACAGGGGGTAAGGAGAAACACTGAAGCTTTCTTT; J gene: TRBJ1-1; V gene: TRBV7-2; clone size: NA; CDR3 length: 18; D gene: TRBD1
CDR3 protein: CASSQVSQKAFF; CDR3 DNA: TGCGCCAGCAGCCAAGTATCCCAGAAAGCTTTCTTT; J gene: TRBJ1-1; V gene: TRBV4-1; clone size: NA; CDR3 length: 12; D gene: NA
CDR3 protein: CASGLVLVLAGGRAHEQFF; CDR3 DNA: TGTGCTAGTGGTTTGGTACTAGTATTAGCGGGGGGTAGGGCTCATGAGCAGTTCTTC; J gene: TRBJ2-1; V gene: TRBV12-5; clone size: NA; CDR3 length: 19; D gene: TRBD2
CDR3 protein: CASSESPLGSYNEQFF; CDR3 DNA: TGCGCCAGCAGTGAGTCCCCCCTAGGCTCCTACAATGAGCAGTTCTTC; J gene: TRBJ2-1; V gene: TRBV10-2; clone size: NA; CDR3 length: 16; D gene: NA
CDR3 protein: CASTSRSGGRFDGIYEQYF; CDR3 DNA: TGTGCCAGCACCTCCCGTAGCGGGGGTCGCTTTGACGGTATCTACGAGCAGTACTTC; J gene: TRBJ2-7; V gene: TRBV2; clone size: NA; CDR3 length: 19; D gene: TRBD2